These 32 T cell receptor beta chains were sequenced from one sample in a study of identical twins. MiXCR was run by TCRdb on the 5' RACE reads, yielding one entry per CDR3 protein. The data hold just over 500,000 distinct CDR3 sequences, with 22% observed a single time. These same records also appear under a second study, on T cells expressing NK-cell markers.

Material: CD4+ T cells sorted from blood. These TCRs come from a woman aged 18-35 years in good health.

The V call is TRBV20-1, the J call TRBJ1-5; D might be TRBD1 (5 bases). Germline V lookup: CDR1 DFQATT, CDR2 SNEGSKA (reference sequence). The CDR3 covers 13 residues. Trimming pared 4 bases from V and 0 bases from J, leaving 7 bases between. CDR3 sequence: CSAIGASNQPQHF. CDR3 nucleotides: TGCAGTGCTATAGGGGCTAGCAATCAGCCCCAGCATTTT.

In its sample, this clonotype was seen a few times. The V gene is TRBV14, the J gene TRBJ1-6; D unclear. From germline, CDR1 is SGHDN and CDR2 FVKESK. Trimming took 2 bases from V and 10 from J, leaving 15 bases between them. The CDR3 loop spans 15 amino acids. CDR3 coding DNA: TGTGCCAGCAGCCAAAGACTCAATTCCAGATCACCCCTCCACTTT. As protein: CASSQRLNSRSPLHF.

The chain is built from TRBV6-5 and TRBJ1-5, with D possibly TRBD1 on 5 matching bases. CDR3 size: 15 residues. V was pared by 4 bases and J by 0 bases, with 10 bases between. Germline V gene lookup returns CDR1 MNHEY and CDR2 SVGAGI. The CDR3 protein is CASSSTDSSNQPQHF. As DNA, the CDR3 is TGTGCCAGCAGTTCGACCGACAGTAGCAATCAGCCCCAGCATTTT.

This clonotype occurred a few times. The rearrangement uses TRBV13 and TRBJ2-7; the D is unclear. Between the trimmed V and J ends, which lost 2 bases and 4 bases, there was a span of 9 bases. The CDR3 contains 13 residues. Germline V lookup: CDR1 PRHDT, CDR2 FYEKMQ (reference sequence). The chain's CDR3 is CASSLFRSYEQYF. The CDR3 DNA sequence: TGTGCCAGCAGCTTATTCAGGTCTTACGAGCAGTACTTC.

This clonotype was detected only a few times. The chain joins TRBV20-1 to TRBJ2-1; 8 bases align to TRBD2. The V and J ends lost 0 bases and 6 bases, in that order; junction bases with no gene match: 13. CDR1 DFQATT and CDR2 SNEGSKA come from the germline V gene (reference sequence). This CDR3 contains 17 residues. The CDR3 loop is CSARDPLRGDLPNEQFF. Here the CDR3 DNA reads TGCAGTGCTAGAGATCCTCTGCGGGGGGACCTACCCAATGAGCAGTTCTTC.

This clonotype has only a few counts. The V and J genes are TRBV12-3 or TRBV12-4 and TRBJ2-1; 13 bases match TRBD2. CDR3 length equals 16 residues. J was trimmed by 4 bases and V by 6 bases; bases with no gene match: 6. The CDR3 reads CASSSRTSGGYNEQFF. CDR3 coding DNA: TGTGCCAGCAGCTCCCGGACTAGCGGGGGTTACAATGAGCAGTTCTTC.

This clonotype appeared a few times. This chain joins TRBV11-3 and TRBJ2-1; 8 positions agree with TRBD2. V lost 5 bases and J lost 7; bases outside the gene matches: 16. Per germline, CDR1 SGHNT and CDR2 YENEEA. CDR3 length: 17 residues. The CDR3 is CASSPPGRAGGKNEQFF. DNA for the CDR3: TGTGCCAGCAGCCCACCCGGCAGGGCGGGAGGCAAGAATGAGCAGTTCTTC.

The chain uses TRBV11-2 and TRBJ2-6; tentatively, D is TRBD1 or TRBD2 (5 bases each). Germline CDR1 SGHAT, CDR2 FQNNGV. Trimming pared 1 base from V and 4 bases from J, leaving 20 bases between. This CDR3 is built from 19 residues. The CDR3 loop is CASSLGTLGPWRGANVLTF. The CDR3 coding sequence is TGTGCCAGCAGCTTAGGGACTTTGGGACCTTGGCGAGGGGCCAACGTCCTGACTTTC.

The chain recombines TRBV10-1 with TRBJ2-1; D perhaps matches TRBD2 (6 bases). Trimming shortened V by 4 bases and J by 3 bases, and 16 bases separated the two germline ends. This CDR3 contains 16 residues. CDR1 is WNHNN and CDR2 is SYGVQD in the germline V gene (reference sequence). CDR3 coding DNA: TGCGCCAGCAGTGCCTGGGGGACTGGGAACTACAATGAGCAGTTCTTC. It specifies CASSAWGTGNYNEQFF.

In this sample, this clonotype turned up a few times. The genes are TRBV7-6 and TRBJ2-7, with D maybe TRBD2 (6 bases). Germline assignment: CDR1 SGHVS and CDR2 FNYEAQ. This CDR3 is 14 amino acids long. The V gene lost 1 base and the J gene lost 2 bases, with 9 bases spanning the gap. Here the CDR3 reads CASSLGDWAYEQYF. The CDR3 DNA is TGTGCCAGCAGCTTAGGGGACTGGGCCTACGAGCAGTACTTC.

This sequence joins TRBV20-1 and TRBJ1-1; 9 positions agree with TRBD1. Germline CDR1 and CDR2: DFQATT and SNEGSKA (reference sequence). V gave up 5 bases and J gave up 5 bases; unmatched junction bases: 6. The CDR3 is 13 amino acids. CDR3 bases: TGCAGTGCTCCAGGGACAGGGAGAACTGAAGCTTTCTTT. Protein: CSAPGTGRTEAFF.

In its sample, this clonotype was seen a few times. The V gene is TRBV7-6, the J gene TRBJ1-1; D is unclear. CDR3 length: 14 amino acids. Trimming pared 3 bases from V and 0 bases from J, leaving 8 bases between. The germline gives CDR1 SGHVS, CDR2 FNYEAQ. CDR3: CASSFHPMNTEAFF. In DNA, the CDR3 is TGTGCCAGCAGCTTCCATCCCATGAACACTGAAGCTTTCTTT.

The chain joins TRBV3-1 to TRBJ1-1, with D possibly matching TRBD1 (5 bases). Germline values: CDR1 LGHDT, CDR2 YNNKEL (reference sequence). The length of the CDR3 is 15 residues. V was cut by 1 base and J by 0 bases, with 9 bases left in between. The CDR3 bases are TGTGCCAGCAGCCAAGGGGGGAACCTGAACACTGAAGCTTTCTTT. Translation gives CASSQGGNLNTEAFF.

The chain links TRBV3-1 to TRBJ2-3; the D is unclear. The V and J ends lost 0 bases and 2 bases respectively, with 15 bases between them. This CDR3 is built from 17 residues. Germline V gives CDR1 LGHDT, CDR2 YNNKEL (reference sequence). As DNA, the CDR3 is TGTGCCAGCAGCCAAGAACTGATCGTAAAAAACACAGATACGCAGTATTTT. Protein sequence: CASSQELIVKNTDTQYF.

This clonotype has more than one count but fewer than ten. The chain's CDR3 is CSLLPGSLDNEQFF. CDR3 nucleotide sequence: TGCAGCCTTCTCCCCGGGAGCCTCGACAATGAGCAGTTCTTC. The chain recombines TRBV20-1 with TRBJ2-1; TRBD2 might be the D (6 bases). The CDR3 is made up of 14 amino acids. CDR1 is DFQATT and CDR2 is SNEGSKA in the germline V gene (reference sequence).

This clonotype came up a few times. The chain links TRBV5-1 to TRBJ2-3, with D perhaps TRBD2 (6 bases). The CDR3 covers 13 residues. Germline V lookup: CDR1 SGHRS, CDR2 YFSETQ. V lost 9 bases and J lost 6, with 17 bases in between. In DNA form, the CDR3 reads TGCGCCACCCAATCTACTAGCTCCGATACGCAGTATTTT. It encodes CATQSTSSDTQYF.

DNA for the CDR3: TGCAGTGCTGGGGGGACAGGGGGACAGCCCCAGCATTTT. The encoded protein is CSAGGTGGQPQHF. The genes are TRBV20-1 and TRBJ1-5, with 11 bases fitting TRBD1. This CDR3 spans 13 amino acids. After removal of 5 bases from V and 7 bases from J, the junction contained 4 bases not matched to a gene. Looked up from germline, CDR1 is DFQATT and CDR2 is SNEGSKA (reference sequence).

In this sample, this clonotype turned up a few times. V usage is TRBV20-1 and J usage is TRBJ1-5; TRBD1 aligns across 7 bases. Germline V gene data show CDR1 as DFQATT and CDR2 as SNEGSKA (reference sequence). Losses at the gene ends were 3 bases for V and 12 bases for J; bases not matched to a gene: 11. This CDR3 spans 13 amino acids. The CDR3, as DNA: TGCAGTGCTAGCGACGCACCGGACAGGCTCCAGCATTTT. Its translation is CSASDAPDRLQHF.

This clonotype was detected many times. This rearrangement joins TRBV12-3 or TRBV12-4 to TRBJ2-2; D may be TRBD2 (5 bases). V was pared by 5 bases and J by 5 bases, with 9 bases between. The CDR3 runs 13 residues. The CDR3: CASSGRGTGELFF. The CDR3 DNA reads TGTGCCAGCAGTGGGAGAGGGACCGGGGAGCTGTTTTTT.

This clonotype was seen more than once but under ten times. The CDR3 DNA reads TGCGCCAGCAGGAAGGGACTAGCGGGAGGGCCGGGTGAGCAGTTCTTC. Residues: CASRKGLAGGPGEQFF. The gene calls are TRBV10-2 and TRBJ2-1; 16 bases fit TRBD2. CDR1 and CDR2 from the germline V gene are WSHSY and SAAADI. The CDR3 has 16 residues. Germline trimming cut 6 bases from V and 9 bases from J; bases unmatched to any gene: 8.

This clonotype was seen a few times. The CDR3 nucleotides are TGCAGTGCTAGTCCCGTCGACGGGACTACGGGCCACGAGCAGTACTTC. Translation gives CSASPVDGTTGHEQYF. V usage is TRBV20-1 and J usage is TRBJ2-7; 7 positions match TRBD2. CDR1 DFQATT and CDR2 SNEGSKA come from the germline V gene (reference sequence). Trimming took 3 bases from V and 5 from J; bases not matched to a gene: 16. The CDR3 consists of 16 residues.

In this sample, this clonotype turned up a few times. V gene TRBV5-6 combines with J gene TRBJ2-1; D may be TRBD1 (5 bases). The CDR3 loop spans 16 amino acids. The germline gives CDR1 SGHDT, CDR2 YYEEEE. V was cut by 0 bases and J by 10 bases, with 20 bases left in between. CDR3 in amino acids: CASSLGVTGTSEEQFF. The CDR3 DNA sequence: TGTGCCAGCAGCTTGGGCGTCACAGGTACGTCGGAGGAGCAGTTCTTC.

The V and J genes are TRBV7-2 and TRBJ2-6; D remains ambiguous. Germline lookup yields CDR1 SGHTA and CDR2 FQGNSA. V lost 4 bases and J lost 6, with 13 bases in between. There are 15 residues in the CDR3. The CDR3 DNA is TGTGCCAGCAGCTACGCAAAGGCCTCGGCCAACGTCCTGACTTTC. Protein sequence: CASSYAKASANVLTF.

This chain links TRBV12-5 with TRBJ2-2, with a possible D match to TRBD1 (5 bases). The length of the CDR3 is 15 residues. Germline assignment: CDR1 LGHNT and CDR2 FRNRAP. The CDR3 sequence: CASCQGHENTGELFF. The CDR3 region has the DNA TGTGCCTCCTGCCAAGGACACGAGAACACCGGGGAGCTGTTTTTT.

The rearrangement uses TRBV7-8 and TRBJ2-3; 9 bases agree with TRBD2. Germline CDR1 SGHVS, CDR2 FQNEAQ. The CDR3 has 16 amino acids. With V trimmed by 5 bases and J by 1 base, 7 bases remained unmatched. CDR3 residues: CASSLRLAVRTDTQYF. In nucleotides, the CDR3 is TGTGCCAGCAGCCTTCGACTAGCGGTCCGCACAGATACGCAGTATTTT.

This clonotype was seen more than once but under ten times. V gene TRBV27 combines with J gene TRBJ2-3; the D gene is possibly TRBD1 (5 bases). Trimming left V 7 bases short and J 4 bases short, with 12 bases between. Germline CDR1 and CDR2: MNHEY and SMNVEV (reference sequence). This CDR3 spans 13 amino acids. The CDR3 nucleotides are TGTGCCAGCATGGCCTGGGGCGCAGATACGCAGTATTTT. Protein: CASMAWGADTQYF.

The chain has TRBV12-3 or TRBV12-4 and TRBJ2-1; D gene uncertain. This CDR3 region has 14 residues. V lost 7 bases and J lost 1, with 11 bases in between. CDR3 sequence reads: CASNLGQSYNEQFF. As DNA, the CDR3 is TGTGCCAGCAACCTTGGCCAGTCCTACAATGAGCAGTTCTTC.

This clonotype occurred a few times. The chain links TRBV12-3 or TRBV12-4 to TRBJ1-6; no firm D call. The CDR3 runs 13 residues. V shed 6 bases and J shed 9 bases, with 12 bases lying between them. Written as DNA, the CDR3 is TGTGCCAGCAGGACCTTGGGCCTTTCACCCCTCCACTTT. Residues: CASRTLGLSPLHF.

This clonotype appeared a few times. The V gene is TRBV15, the J gene TRBJ2-1, with D hard to call. Germline V gene data show CDR1 as LNHNV and CDR2 as YYDKDF (reference sequence). The CDR3 is 11 amino acids. The ends were cut back, 4 bases at V and 9 bases at J, with 7 bases in the middle. CDR3 bases: TGTGCCACCAGCAACGGGCTTGAGCAGTTCTTC. This sequence encodes CATSNGLEQFF.

The gene calls are TRBV9 and TRBJ2-1; no clear D. Trimming pared 4 bases from V and 2 bases from J, leaving 10 bases between. The CDR3 is 14 amino acids. CDR1 and CDR2 from the germline V gene are SGDLS and YYNGEE. The DNA for the CDR3 is TGTGCCAGCAGCCCTACCCCTGCCTACAATGAGCAGTTCTTC. Protein product: CASSPTPAYNEQFF.

This clonotype has at least ten counts. The chain combines TRBV20-1 with TRBJ2-7, with no clear D. The CDR3 loop spans 12 amino acids. The germline V gene has CDR1 DFQATT and CDR2 SNEGSKA (reference sequence). Trimming cost V 6 bases and J 2 bases, with 11 bases left between them. The CDR3 DNA is TGCAGTGCCAGACCTCTGACCTACGAGCAGTACTTC. Amino acid sequence: CSARPLTYEQYF.

The rearrangement joins TRBV19 to TRBJ1-4, with D uncertain. Trimming pared 5 bases from V and 4 bases from J, leaving 11 bases between. Germline V gives CDR1 LNHDA, CDR2 SQIVND (reference sequence). This CDR3 has 14 residues. The CDR3, as DNA: TGTGCCAGTAGTCGACGGCAGAATAATGAAAAACTGTTTTTT. Encoded protein: CASSRRQNNEKLFF.